These 18 T cell receptor beta chains were all obtained from the same sample, sequenced in a study of blood T cell repertoires in COVID-19. Sequencing used immunoSEQ multiplex PCR; TCRdb keeps in-frame clones, though not all of them. The sample lists hundreds of thousands of clones; 85% to 90% were seen once. Sequenced: PBMCs or T cells enriched from blood (not recorded which). These TCRs come from a woman between 18 and 29 years old who had recovered from COVID-19.

This clone came up once. The V call is TRBV6-5, the J call TRBJ2-2; D may be TRBD2 (5 bases). Germline CDR1 MNHEY, CDR2 SVGAGI. V was trimmed by 8 bases and J by 4 bases, leaving 14 bases between them. CDR3 length: 14 amino acids. The CDR3 DNA is TGTGCCAGCGAAAGGGTAGGAGGCACCGGGGAGCTGTTTTTT. Its translation is CASERVGGTGELFF.

The chain combines TRBV6-5 with TRBJ1-2, with D tentatively TRBD1 (6 bases). The CDR3 is made up of 14 amino acids. Per the germline V gene, CDR1 is MNHEY and CDR2 is SVGAGI. V lost 0 bases and J 5 bases, leaving 10 bases between the germline ends. CDR3 protein: CASSYSYRVYGYTF. CDR3 DNA sequence: TGTGCCAGCAGTTACTCTTACAGGGTATATGGCTACACCTTC.

The CDR3 DNA reads as TGCGCCAGCAGCATGAGGACAGGAACGGGTGGAAACACCATATATTTT. Protein sequence: CASSMRTGTGGNTIYF. V usage is TRBV5-1 and J usage is TRBJ1-3; 7 bases align to TRBD1. V was clipped by 4 bases and J by 3 bases; unmatched bases: 10. CDR3 length: 16 residues. The germline V gene encodes CDR1 SGHRS and CDR2 YFSETQ. The variable domain in full, with the rest retrieved from reference TRBV5-1 and TRBJ1-3, is KAGVTQTPRYLIKTRGQQVTLSCSPISGHRSVSWYQQTPGQGLQFLFEYFSETQRNKGNFPGRFSGRQFSNSRSEMNVSTLELGDSALYLCASSMRTGTGGNTIYFGEGSWLTVV.

The rearrangement joins TRBV7-9 to TRBJ1-2; TRBD1 agrees at 10 bases. J was trimmed by 2 bases and V by 3 bases; bases with no gene match: 6. Germline V gene data show CDR1 as SEHNR and CDR2 as FQNEAQ (reference sequence). The CDR3 is 16 amino acids. CDR3 residues: CASSFSRDRGNYGYTF. DNA of the CDR3: TGTGCCAGCAGCTTCAGCCGGGACAGGGGAAACTATGGCTACACCTTC.

This rearrangement joins TRBV5-4 to TRBJ2-5; weak D call: TRBD2 (6 bases). V lost 5 bases to trimming and J lost 4 bases, with 15 bases between them. Germline V gene lookup returns CDR1 SGHNT and CDR2 YYREEE (reference sequence). The CDR3 is made up of 14 amino acids. In DNA form, the CDR3 reads TGTGCCAGCAGACCGGCGGGGTCAGCAGAGACCCAGTACTTC. Its protein is CASRPAGSAETQYF.

The CDR3 region has the DNA TGTGCCAGCAGCTTATTTAAAACCGGGACAAAAGGCTACACCTTC. Translation: CASSLFKTGTKGYTF. The V and J genes are TRBV5-8 and TRBJ1-2; D may be TRBD1 (6 bases). The CDR3 covers 15 residues. CDR1 is SGHTS and CDR2 is YDEGEE in the germline V gene. V shed 2 bases and J shed 8 bases, with 19 bases lying between them.

The chain recombines TRBV9 with TRBJ1-1, with 7 bases matching TRBD1. In germline, CDR1 is SGDLS, CDR2 YYNGEE. The CDR3 runs to 14 residues. J was trimmed by 1 base and V by 2 bases; bases with no gene match: 2. The CDR3 reads CASSVGTENTEAFF. As DNA, the CDR3 is TGTGCCAGCAGCGTGGGGACAGAGAACACTGAAGCTTTCTTT.

This clone was observed a single time. The V and J genes are TRBV7-2 and TRBJ2-3; D uncertain. The CDR3 runs 14 residues. Germline V gives CDR1 SGHTA, CDR2 FQGNSA. Trimming removed 6 bases from V and 1 base from J, with 11 bases in between. CDR3 in amino acids: CASRFLLRTDTQYF. The CDR3 region has the DNA TGTGCCAGCAGATTTTTACTCCGCACAGATACGCAGTATTTT. The full variable domain, rest sourced from reference TRBV7-2 and TRBJ2-3, is GAGVSQSPSNKVTEKGKDVELRCDPISGHTALYWYRQSLGQGLEFLIYFQGNSAPDKSGLPSDRFSAERTGGSVSTLTIQRTQQEDSAVYLCASRFLLRTDTQYFGPGTRLTVL.

J is TRBJ1-2 and V is TRBV19; D might be TRBD1 (6 bases). The CDR3 has 16 residues. V was shortened by 3 bases and J by 8 bases, with 22 bases between the two germline ends. Germline assignment: CDR1 LNHDA and CDR2 SQIVND (reference sequence). The CDR3 loop is CASSMVTGTPFPGYTF. CDR3 coding DNA: TGTGCCAGTAGTATGGTGACCGGGACACCGTTTCCAGGCTACACCTTC.

This clone showed up just a few times. This chain uses TRBV28 with TRBJ1-6; 8 bases match TRBD1. J lost 6 bases, V lost 5 bases, and 6 bases had no gene match. Germline V gene lookup returns CDR1 MDHEN and CDR2 SYDVKM. This CDR3 has 15 residues. The CDR3 reads CASSPLGQANSPLHF. The CDR3 DNA reads TGTGCCAGCAGTCCCCTGGGACAGGCTAATTCACCCCTCCACTTT. Combining the CDR3 with reference TRBV28 and TRBJ1-6 gives the whole variable domain DVKVTQSSRYLVKRTGEKVFLECVQDMDHENMFWYRQDPGLGLRLIYFSYDVKMKEKGDIPEGYSVSREKKERFSLILESASTNQTSMYLCASSPLGQANSPLHFGNGTRLTVT.

This rearrangement joins TRBV7-9 to TRBJ2-7, with D possibly matching TRBD2 (7 bases). Germline CDR1 is SEHNR and CDR2 is FQNEAQ (reference sequence). Trimming pared 9 bases from V and 7 bases from J, leaving 16 bases between. This CDR3 region has 12 residues. This chain's CDR3 is CARGGGLDEQYF. The CDR3 DNA reads as TGTGCCAGGGGAGGGGGGCTTGATGAGCAGTACTTC.

This chain uses TRBV5-1 with TRBJ2-3, with 13 bases lining up with TRBD2. With 3 bases clipped from V and 5 bases from J, the junction kept 9 bases outside the gene matches. Germline CDR1 SGHRS, CDR2 YFSETQ. The CDR3 is 17 residues long. In DNA, the CDR3 is TGCGCCAGCAGCTCCATCCTGACTAGCGGGGGGCTAGATACGCAGTATTTT. It translates to CASSSILTSGGLDTQYF.

This sequence joins TRBV12-3 or TRBV12-4 and TRBJ1-1, with D hard to call. V dropped 2 bases and J dropped 9 bases, with 10 bases sitting between them. The CDR3 spans 12 residues. The CDR3 DNA reads as TGTGCCAGCAGTTTAAAAGGGAGAAAAGCTTTCTTT. Translation: CASSLKGRKAFF.

The chain recombines TRBV9 with TRBJ1-6; TRBD1 matches at 7 bases. Germline V CDR1 and CDR2: SGDLS, YYNGEE. V shed 4 bases, J shed 9 bases, and the junction held 10 bases outside the gene matches. The CDR3 runs 15 residues. The CDR3 sequence: CASSSSGTALSPLHF. The CDR3, as DNA: TGTGCCAGCAGCAGCTCCGGGACAGCGCTTTCACCCCTCCACTTT.

Of note for this clone: Other DNA sequences of this sample code for an identical CDR3. The rearrangement joins TRBV5-6 to TRBJ2-7; TRBD1 is a possible D gene (5 bases). V dropped 0 bases and J dropped 2 bases, with 6 bases sitting between them. This CDR3 has 13 amino acids. Germline assignment: CDR1 SGHDT and CDR2 YYEEEE. The CDR3: CASSLGGTYEQYF. CDR3 nucleotides: TGTGCCAGCAGCTTGGGGGGCACCTACGAGCAGTACTTC.

The rearrangement joins TRBV4-1 to TRBJ1-6; TRBD1 is a possible D gene (6 bases). CDR3 length: 18 residues. The germline CDR1 and CDR2 sequences are MGHRA and YSYEKL. V lost 0 bases, J lost 0 bases, and 12 bases lay in between. This CDR3 reads CASSQDEDSLSYNSPLHF. The CDR3 nucleotides read TGCGCCAGCAGCCAAGACGAGGACAGCCTCTCCTATAATTCACCCCTCCACTTT.

A word on this clone: The sample contains more than one DNA sequence encoding this CDR3. The chain joins TRBV19 to TRBJ2-1, with D unclear. Per the germline V gene, CDR1 is LNHDA and CDR2 is SQIVND (reference sequence). V lost 6 bases to trimming and J lost 4 bases, with 10 bases between them. This CDR3 has 13 amino acids. The DNA of the CDR3 is TGTGCCAGTAGCCCAAGAGGTTACAATGAGCAGTTCTTC. Its protein product is CASSPRGYNEQFF.

The genes are TRBV7-9 and TRBJ1-1, with unresolved D. V dropped 1 base and J dropped 1 base, with 10 bases sitting between them. The CDR3 is made up of 15 amino acids. Germline V lookup: CDR1 SEHNR, CDR2 FQNEAQ (reference sequence). CDR3 loop: CASSLDLAANTEAFF. The DNA of the CDR3 is TGTGCCAGCAGCTTAGATTTGGCCGCGAACACTGAAGCTTTCTTT.